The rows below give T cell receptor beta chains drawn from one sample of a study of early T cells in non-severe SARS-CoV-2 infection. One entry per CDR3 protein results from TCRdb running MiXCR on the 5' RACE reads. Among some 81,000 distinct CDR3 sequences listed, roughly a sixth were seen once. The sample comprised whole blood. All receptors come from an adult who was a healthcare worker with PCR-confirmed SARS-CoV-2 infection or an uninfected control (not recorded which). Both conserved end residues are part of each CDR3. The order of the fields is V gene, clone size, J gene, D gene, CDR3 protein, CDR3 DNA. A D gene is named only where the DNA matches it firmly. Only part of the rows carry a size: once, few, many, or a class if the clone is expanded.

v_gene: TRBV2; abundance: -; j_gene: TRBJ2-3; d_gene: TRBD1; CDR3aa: CASKLSGQGFDTQYF; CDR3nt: TGTGCCAGCAAACTCTCGGGACAGGGATTCGATACGCAGTATTTT
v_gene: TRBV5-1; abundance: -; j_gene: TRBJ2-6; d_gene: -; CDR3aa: CASSPKTGAVGSGANVLTF; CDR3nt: TGCGCCAGCAGCCCCAAGACCGGGGCCGTAGGCTCTGGGGCCAACGTCCTGACTTTC
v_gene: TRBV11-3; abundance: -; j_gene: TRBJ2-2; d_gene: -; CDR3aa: CASSGATANTGELFF; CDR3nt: TGTGCCAGCAGCGGGGCCACAGCGAACACCGGGGAGCTGTTTTTT
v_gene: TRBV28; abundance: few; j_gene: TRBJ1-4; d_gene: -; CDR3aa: CASSPSGANNEKLFF; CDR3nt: TGTGCCAGCAGTCCCTCCGGGGCGAATAATGAAAAACTGTTTTTT
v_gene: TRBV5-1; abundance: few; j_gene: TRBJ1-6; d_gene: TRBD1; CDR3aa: CASSTGTGDGSPLHF; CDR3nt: TGCGCCAGCAGCACGGGGACAGGGGACGGTTCACCCCTCCACTTT
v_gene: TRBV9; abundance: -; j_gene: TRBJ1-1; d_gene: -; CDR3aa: CASSVGSTSSSEAFF; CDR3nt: TGTGCCAGCAGCGTAGGTTCAACCAGTTCGTCGGAAGCTTTCTTT
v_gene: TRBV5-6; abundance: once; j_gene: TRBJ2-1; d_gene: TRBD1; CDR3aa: CASSFIGTGAWEQFF; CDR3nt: TGTGCCAGCAGCTTCATAGGGACAGGGGCGTGGGAGCAGTTCTTC
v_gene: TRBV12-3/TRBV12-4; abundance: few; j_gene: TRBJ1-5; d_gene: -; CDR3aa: CASSLLHREGNQPQHF; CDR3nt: TGTGCCAGCAGTTTGCTACACAGGGAAGGCAATCAGCCCCAGCATTTT
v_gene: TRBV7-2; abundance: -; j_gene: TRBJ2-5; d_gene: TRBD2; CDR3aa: CASSLAGRGETQYF; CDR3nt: TGTGCCAGCAGCTTAGCCGGGAGGGGAGAGACCCAGTACTTC
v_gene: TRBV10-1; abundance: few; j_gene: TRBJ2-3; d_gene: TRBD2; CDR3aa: CASATNLAGGPDTQYF; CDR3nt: TGCGCCAGCGCCACGAACCTAGCGGGAGGCCCAGATACGCAGTATTTT
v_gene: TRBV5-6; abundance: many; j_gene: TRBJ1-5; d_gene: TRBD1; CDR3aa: CASSFYTGGDQPQHF; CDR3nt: TGTGCCAGCAGCTTTTATACAGGGGGGGATCAGCCCCAGCATTTT
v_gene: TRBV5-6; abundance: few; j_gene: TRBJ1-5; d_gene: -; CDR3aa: CASSREASNQPQHF; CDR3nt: TGTGCCAGCAGTCGGGAGGCGAGCAATCAGCCCCAGCATTTT
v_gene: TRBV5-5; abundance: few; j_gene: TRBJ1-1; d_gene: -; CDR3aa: CASSATDRNTEAFF; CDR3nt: TGTGCCAGCAGCGCCACTGACAGGAACACTGAAGCTTTCTTT
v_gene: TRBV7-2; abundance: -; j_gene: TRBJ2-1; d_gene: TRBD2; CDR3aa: CASSLLAGDHEQFF; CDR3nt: TGTGCCAGCAGCTTATTAGCGGGAGACCATGAGCAGTTCTTC
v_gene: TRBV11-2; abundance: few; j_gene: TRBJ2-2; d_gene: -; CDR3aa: CASSLGSKNTGELFF; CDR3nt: TGTGCCAGCAGCTTAGGATCGAAGAACACCGGGGAGCTGTTTTTT
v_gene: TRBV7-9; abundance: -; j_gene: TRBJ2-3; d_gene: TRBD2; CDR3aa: CASTPVASGGPVGPFTQYF; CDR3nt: TGTGCCAGCACCCCCGTAGCTAGCGGGGGGCCGGTTGGTCCCTTCACGCAGTATTTT
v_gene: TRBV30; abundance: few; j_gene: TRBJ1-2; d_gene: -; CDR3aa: CAIGGANYGYTF; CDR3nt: TGTGCCATAGGGGGGGCAAACTATGGCTACACCTTC
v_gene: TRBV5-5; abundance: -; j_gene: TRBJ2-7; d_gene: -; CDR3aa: CASSGFGGANSYEQYF; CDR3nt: TGTGCCAGCAGCGGTTTTGGGGGGGCCAACTCCTACGAGCAGTACTTC
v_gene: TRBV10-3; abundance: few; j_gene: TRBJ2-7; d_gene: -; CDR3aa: CAISGDIRTEQYF; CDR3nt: TGTGCCATCAGTGGGGACATAAGGACCGAGCAGTACTTC
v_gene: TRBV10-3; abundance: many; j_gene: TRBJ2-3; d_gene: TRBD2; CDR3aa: CAISERGSPDTQYF; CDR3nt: TGTGCCATCAGTGAGCGCGGGAGCCCAGATACGCAGTATTTT
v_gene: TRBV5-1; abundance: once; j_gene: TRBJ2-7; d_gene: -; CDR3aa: CASRGAAEEYF; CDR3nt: TGCGCCAGCAGGGGGGCGGCAGAAGAGTACTTC
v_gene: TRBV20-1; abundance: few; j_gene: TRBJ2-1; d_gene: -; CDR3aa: CSASSGPLSYNEQFF; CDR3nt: TGCAGTGCTAGCTCGGGACCACTCTCCTACAATGAGCAGTTCTTC
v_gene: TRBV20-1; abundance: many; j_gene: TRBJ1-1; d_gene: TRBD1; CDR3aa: CSATGVQGAPLEAFF; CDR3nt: TGCAGTGCTACAGGGGTACAGGGGGCGCCTCTTGAAGCTTTCTTT
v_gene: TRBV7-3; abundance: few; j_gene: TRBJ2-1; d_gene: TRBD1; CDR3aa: CASSLDRGTYNEQFF; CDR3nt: TGTGCCAGCAGCCTAGACAGGGGTACCTACAATGAGCAGTTCTTC